The 18 T cell receptor beta chains below were found in one sample sequenced in a study of early T cells in non-severe SARS-CoV-2 infection. TCRdb analysed the 5' RACE reads with MiXCR anew, one entry per CDR3 protein. The sample carries under 80,000 distinct CDR3 sequences, approximately 10% recorded once. Specimen: whole blood. These receptors were obtained from an adult who was a healthcare worker with PCR-confirmed SARS-CoV-2 infection or an uninfected control (not recorded which).

This chain joins TRBV2 and TRBJ2-7; tentatively, D is TRBD1 (6 bases). Trimming removed 2 bases from V and 0 bases from J, with 14 bases in between. CDR3 length: 16 residues. CDR1 and CDR2 (germline): SNHLY, FYNNEI. DNA of the CDR3: TGTGCCAGCAGTGAACAGGGGCAGGGGAGCTCCTACGAGCAGTACTTC. Protein: CASSEQGQGSSYEQYF.

The J gene is TRBJ2-1, the V gene TRBV10-3; either TRBD1 or TRBD2 may supply D (5 bases each). CDR1 is ENHRY and CDR2 is SYGVKD in the germline V gene. Trimming cost V 11 bases and J 3 bases, with 14 bases left between them. CDR3 size: 13 residues. CDR3: CAAGTTYYNEQFF. DNA of the CDR3: TGTGCCGCCGGGACCACCTACTACAATGAGCAGTTCTTC.

This chain uses TRBV19 with TRBJ2-7; a possible D gene is TRBD1 (5 bases). Germline CDR1 LNHDA, CDR2 SQIVND (reference sequence). Trimming left V 1 base short and J 1 base short, with 11 bases between. This CDR3 has 15 residues. CDR3 nucleotide sequence: TGTGCCAGTAGTATAGGATGGGGCGCTTCCTACGAGCAGTACTTC. It encodes CASSIGWGASYEQYF.

This clonotype was counted ten times or more. The gene calls are TRBV21-1 and TRBJ2-7; the table's TRBD1 call for D was not verified on the DNA. TRBV21-1 is annotated as a pseudogene. The CDR3 has 14 amino acids. CDR3 protein: CASSTTGTGPEQYF. The CDR3 region has the DNA TGTGCCAGCAGCACGACCGGGACAGGGCCCGAGCAGTACTTC.

The table lists this clonotype with many counts. The chain links TRBV18 to TRBJ1-2, with a tentative D call TRBD1 (6 bases). V was shortened by 2 bases and J by 3 bases, with 10 bases between the two germline ends. This CDR3 spans 14 amino acids. Germline lookup yields CDR1 KGHSH and CDR2 LQKENI. The CDR3 reads CASSPTPGDYGYTF. CDR3 bases: TGTGCCAGCTCACCAACCCCAGGGGACTATGGCTACACCTTC.

This clonotype was picked up many times. One end of the junction does not line up with germline, which may come from a read error. The chain links TRBV7-7 to TRBJ2-1, with 10 bases identical to TRBD1. This CDR3 comprises 14 residues. Germline-derived CDR1 and CDR2 are SSHAT and FNYEAQ (reference sequence). This CDR3 reads CASSFRQGAREQFF. In nucleotides, the CDR3 is TGTGCTAGCAGCTTCAGACAGGGGGCGCGGGAGCAGTTCTTC.

This clonotype was observed many times. The chain is built from TRBV4-1 and TRBJ2-7; 9 bases are shared with TRBD1. CDR3 length: 14 amino acids. Trimming took 3 bases from V and 2 from J; bases not matched to a gene: 2. Germline CDR1 MGHRA, CDR2 YSYEKL. The DNA for the CDR3 is TGCGCCAGCAGCCACGGACAGGGGACCTACGAGCAGTACTTC. This sequence encodes CASSHGQGTYEQYF.

V and J are TRBV5-6 and TRBJ2-7; D might be TRBD2 (5 bases). V was cut by 2 bases and J by 4 bases, with 13 bases left in between. Germline V gene sequence: CDR1 SGHDT, CDR2 YYEEEE. The CDR3 extends over 14 amino acids. The CDR3: CASSLTGIVYEQYF. CDR3 bases: TGTGCCAGCAGCTTAACCGGGATCGTATACGAGCAGTACTTC.

This clonotype was recorded many times. CDR3 region: CAISRTAESSTDTQYF. The CDR3 bases are TGTGCCATCAGCAGAACCGCAGAGTCTAGCACAGATACGCAGTATTTT. The chain is built from TRBV10-3 and TRBJ2-3; no reliable D call. This CDR3 region has 16 residues. V was trimmed by 6 bases and J by 0 bases, leaving 16 bases between them. The V gene's germline CDR1 is ENHRY and CDR2 SYGVKD.

This clonotype was picked up a small number of times. The germline gene is not matched at one end of the junction; a read error may be the cause. The chain combines TRBV12-3 or TRBV12-4 with TRBJ2-7, with 9 nucleotides matching TRBD2. The length of the CDR3 is 14 residues. Here the CDR3 DNA reads TGTGCCAGCAGTGTAGCGGGAGTCTCCTACGAGCAGTACTTC. It specifies CASSVAGVSYEQYF.

Ten or more counts support this clonotype. The rearrangement uses TRBV19 and TRBJ2-5; 11 bases fit TRBD2. Germline V gene sequence: CDR1 LNHDA, CDR2 SQIVND (reference sequence). This CDR3 comprises 15 residues. Losses at the gene ends were 5 bases for V and 4 bases for J; bases not matched to a gene: 6. The CDR3 DNA reads as TGTGCCAGTAGTTTGGGCGGACTAGCGGGAGAGACCCAGTACTTC. It specifies CASSLGGLAGETQYF. The variable domain in full, completed from reference TRBV19 and TRBJ2-5, reads DGGITQSPKYLFRKEGQNVTLSCEQNLNHDAMYWYRQDPGQGLRLIYYSQIVNDFQKGDIAEGYSVSREKKESFPLTVTSAQKNPTAFYLCASSLGGLAGETQYFGPGTRLLVL.

This chain links TRBV7-9 with TRBJ2-2; no definite D call. V shed 5 bases and J shed 7 bases, with 5 bases lying between them. This CDR3 spans 11 amino acids. CDR1 SEHNR and CDR2 FQNEAQ come from the germline V gene (reference sequence). For the CDR3, the DNA is TGTGCCAGCAGCCCCGTCGGGGAGCTGTTTTTT. This codes for CASSPVGELFF.

This clonotype occurred many times. This chain joins TRBV12-3 or TRBV12-4 and TRBJ1-2; no definite D call. Trimming took off 6 bases at V and 7 bases at J, with 18 bases between the two ends. This CDR3 is 14 amino acids long. CDR3 DNA: TGTGCCAGCAGCGGTGATCGGTACTTTGGTGGCTACACCTTC. Translated: CASSGDRYFGGYTF.

This clonotype is a singleton in its sample. The chain is built from TRBV7-8 and TRBJ1-3; 7 bases agree with TRBD1. CDR1 is SGHVS, CDR2 FQNEAQ, per germline. CDR3 length: 15 amino acids. Unmatched junction bases numbered 10, after V lost 5 bases and J lost 6 bases. Here the CDR3 DNA reads TGTGCCAGCAGCAGAGGCGACAGGGCTGAAAACACCATATATTTT. Its protein product is CASSRGDRAENTIYF.

V and J are TRBV7-9 and TRBJ1-1; tentative D call: TRBD1 (5 bases). The length of the CDR3 is 17 residues. V shed 4 bases and J shed 4 bases, with 22 bases lying between them. Germline V gene lookup returns CDR1 SEHNR and CDR2 FQNEAQ (reference sequence). CDR3 coding DNA: TGTGCCAGCAGCTCTAACCGTTGGGGGGAAGAGCCCACTGAAGCTTTCTTT. Residues: CASSSNRWGEEPTEAFF.

The chain has TRBV6-1 and TRBJ1-3; D unresolved. The CDR3 length is 16 residues. Germline CDR1 MNHNS, CDR2 SASEGT. Trimming took 0 bases from V and 3 from J, leaving 12 bases between them. CDR3 region: CASSEAHQGFGNTIYF. The CDR3 DNA follows: TGTGCCAGCAGTGAAGCTCACCAAGGATTTGGAAACACCATATATTTT.

This chain uses TRBV5-4 with TRBJ2-3, with D hard to call. Deletions cut 3 bases from V and 0 bases from J, with 5 bases between. CDR3 size: 13 residues. Germline V gene sequence: CDR1 SGHNT, CDR2 YYREEE (reference sequence). CDR3: CASSSPSTDTQYF. CDR3 DNA sequence: TGTGCCAGCAGCTCACCAAGCACAGATACGCAGTATTTT.

This clonotype has just a few counts. The chain combines TRBV18 with TRBJ2-3; D not certain. The CDR3 is 16 residues long. V shed 3 bases and J shed 3 bases, with 16 bases lying between them. CDR1 is KGHSH, CDR2 LQKENI, per germline. This CDR3 is CASSPPNGVGTDTQYF. The CDR3 coding sequence is TGTGCCAGCTCACCCCCGAATGGGGTAGGAACAGATACGCAGTATTTT.